Described below is a single T cell receptor beta chain sequence and its context. Sequenced by immunoSEQ multiplex PCR; TCRdb stores in-frame clones only, minus some. The data show 85,000 to 95,000 clones, nearly 90% seen once. This sample stems from a study of OX40 agonist ivuxolimab in advanced cancers. At the level of the study: Dose-escalation patients had hepatocellular carcinoma, melanoma, renal cell or head and neck cancer.

There are 14 residues in the CDR3. Germline-derived CDR1 and CDR2 are SGHTA and FQGNSA. V lost 5 bases and J lost 1, with 12 bases in between. The receptor comes from an adult with an advanced solid tumor such as melanoma, head and neck, liver or kidney cancer. The sequenced sample was CD4+ or CD8+ T cells sorted from blood, obtained in a trial of the OX40 agonist ivuxolimab. The rearrangement joins TRBV7-2 to TRBJ2-7; no clear D gene. CDR3 loop: CASSPRQRSYEQYF. Here the CDR3 DNA reads TGTGCCAGCAGCCCCCGCCAGCGATCCTACGAGCAGTACTTC.